This T cell receptor (beta chain) is drawn from a study of cytomegalovirus exposure and HLA in healthy donors (dated by TCRdb to about 2017). For the wider study: An earlier analysis of roughly 570 of the donors reported around 280 Gb of sequence data and 95 million to 130 million unique TCR beta sequences obtained from approximately 180 million T cells. Of the 300 to 500 genotyped donors, 65% to 90% were placed in the genetic ancestry cluster associated with self-reported Caucasian donors. About 280 gigabases of sequencing data and tens of millions of unique TCR sequences made up an early release that covered approximately 700 HLA-typed donors. The study was designed to test whether signatures of past pathogen exposure could be identified by cataloging public T cell receptors. High-throughput TCR immunosequencing, statistical association of individual TCRs with disease status, and machine learning were combined to predict cytomegalovirus infection status. All discovery cohort repertoires had been generated on a single sequencing platform. Genome-wide SNP genotypes for about 65% of the roughly 670 donors were used in a later genetic analysis, which treated that subset as a discovery cohort. Because of strong linkage in the cohort, roughly five DR-DQ haplotypes were treated as single units for association and clustering. The T cell repertoires of 666 subjects were profiled by immunosequencing and related to cytomegalovirus serostatus. In a later analysis, previously published TCR beta repertoires from 600 to 850 donors were re-analyzed and high-resolution HLA genotyping was added so that TCR occurrence patterns could be studied. In the later analysis, no new phenotypic data were used to find candidate immune exposures; instead, reliance was placed on TCR beta sequences and their occurrence across donors. On average, 235,054 unique TCR beta nucleotide sequences were sequenced per donor among about 400 genotyped donors of the cohort, with 15% to 20% of those sequences being non-productive. To decide whether each TCR beta V gene segment behaved as functional or pseudogenic, an earlier analysis of approximately 590 of the donors relied on high-throughput TCR beta sequencing. Besides the first cohort of about 730 subjects, a separate validation cohort made up of 120 different subjects was used. Typing coverage differed by locus: A, B, C, DRB1 and DQB1 were typed in roughly 629-640 donors, DQA1 in approximately 520, DPA1 in nearly 610, and DPB1 in roughly 470. Donor age, sex, ethnicity and CMV serostatus were collected together with the repertoire data. HLA typing covered class I and class II loci at four-digit resolution. Study-wide findings and limitations: A further reported finding was that TCR beta sequences accurately predicted the HLA-A and HLA-B alleles for most subjects in the first cohort. A few of the identified cytomegalovirus-associated TCR beta chains were confirmed in vitro to be specific for cytomegalovirus antigens. The cohort was sequenced for TCR beta chains only, and without alpha or paired-chain data the features that could be detected were limited. Presence/absence analyses assumed roughly uniform sequencing depth across donors, an assumption that may not hold. Some IMGT-functional V segments, including TRBV6-2 and TRBV6-3, could not be distinguished by the 87-base-pair reads and were therefore excluded. An association between a missense DCLRE1C variant and V-gene and J-gene trimming of TCR beta chains was found in a later genetic analysis and replicated in an independent cohort. In a later analysis, HLA-associated TCR beta chains showed more clonal expansion and lower generation probabilities than non-associated chains that were equally common. In a later analysis, most CMV-associated TCR beta chains were found to appear HLA-restricted, with HLA associations seemingly driven largely by CMV exposure. Most TCR sequences were observed very rarely across donors, whereas some public TCRs were present in many individuals. In a later analysis, the rate of TCR association differed among HLA loci, with DRB1 alleles having the most associated TCRs and HLA-C alleles having the fewest. In the study, roughly 160 TCR beta chains were listed as associated with cytomegalovirus. Compared with the approximately 710-donor mean, donors in an Asian-associated ancestry cluster had fewer N-insertions in productive TCRs, according to a later genetic analysis. An earlier analysis of approximately 590 of the donors showed that most TCR beta V segments appeared in productive rearrangements either about 87% or about 30% of the time, which broadly matched IMGT annotations. A later analysis associated some 17,000 TCR beta sequences with specific HLA alleles at a false discovery rate of 0.05. Correlated functional status among segregating V segments might be attributable to linkage disequilibrium, but an unknown experimental factor could not be ruled out. Immune exposure information for the cohort was limited to CMV serostatus. According to the authors, the approach could potentially be generalized to other disease states and immunological phenotypes. The sequencing pipeline was judged likely to have produced a cluster of highly shared sequence variants as a technical artifact. When HLA alleles, especially DR and DQ, strongly co-occurred, TCR associations were difficult to assign to individual alleles. Because HLA typing was unavailable for some donors at each locus, only the typed subset was used in association tests. In both the original and validation cohorts, the classifier was reported to diagnose cytomegalovirus status with high specificity and sensitivity. Because counts were too low, seventeen rarely observed V segments, including chromosome 9 orphons, were excluded from the earlier analysis of several hundred of the donors. According to a later analysis, parvovirus B19, influenza, CMV and Epstein-Barr virus appeared linked to several top co-occurrence clusters.

As to this clone: Its recognized antigen is unknown. Base quality data are lacking; no much larger clone is found one base away.

CDR1 and CDR2 (SGDLS, YYNGEE) derive from the germline V gene. From the cysteine up to the phenylalanine, the CDR3 has a length of 15 residues. Just the 45-base CDR3 DNA is kept, in frame starting at base 1. V is shortened by 5 bases, J by 3 bases, and the region joining them spans 18 bases. The cohort was made up of around 720 healthy bone marrow donors. At the time of sampling, all cohort members were nominally healthy, though unrecorded immune exposures were likely present. The donor tested CMV seronegative and was one of the 352 seronegative cohort members. Each donor provided a peripheral blood sample, and peripheral blood mononuclear cells were used for TCR beta sequencing. Genomic DNA was extracted from the blood cell samples with the Qiagen DNeasy Blood Extraction Kit. Libraries were constructed by the immunoSEQ multiplex PCR assay. For the multiplex PCR, a mixture combining 60 forward primers for TCR Vbeta segments and 13 reverse primers for TCR Jbeta segments was used. The CDR3 region of rearranged TCR beta genes was amplified from genomic DNA by a multiplex PCR assay. Amplified TCR beta libraries were sequenced as 87-base-pair reads on the Illumina HiSeq System. For the original study's pipeline: In a later analysis, some 80 million unique TCR beta chains were counted across the approximately 620 repertoires, and about 10 million of these chains were shared by at least two donors. A nearest-neighbor algorithm error-corrected the raw reads and collapsed the reads into unique sequences, merging closely related sequences to remove PCR and sequencing errors. CDR3 sequences were aligned to IMGT reference sequences to assign V, D and J gene segments. Each retained sequence needed at least a six-nucleotide match to both a V gene segment and a J gene segment. Rearrangements were classified as productive when the CDR3 lacked stop codons and remained in frame with V and J, and all other rearrangements were classified as non-productive. CDR3 was defined by IMGT convention, running from the second conserved V-encoded cysteine to the conserved J-encoded phenylalanine. In an earlier analysis of more than 550 of the donors, sequences lacking an unambiguous match to a single V gene segment were excluded. An earlier analysis of 500 to 700 of the donors classified V segments as functional when productive rearrangements were above 56.7% and as segregating when the standard deviation between donors was above 5%. To diagnose cytomegalovirus status from the catalog of TCR beta chain sequences, a statistical classification framework was built. V and J gene assignment, in a later analysis, came from comparing TCR nucleotide sequences with IMGT/GENE-DB human TR gene sequences. The TCRdist pipeline was used in a later analysis to assign CDR3 sequences and most-parsimonious VDJ recombination scenarios. In a later analysis, every TCR beta chain was defined by the combination of its CDR3 amino acid sequence and its V-gene family, and reads without a unique V-gene family were dropped. A later analysis removed several hundred highly shared, low-generation-probability nucleotide sequences to deal with suspected cross-contamination and a sequencing artifact. In a later analysis, a clonal expansion index was calculated for each public chain from normalized within-repertoire ranks of inferred template counts. In a later analysis, generation probabilities were computed using a VDJ recombination model fitted to out-of-frame rearrangements, and the results were checked against IGoR. In a later analysis, hypergeometric tests were used to score TCR-TCR, TCR-HLA and TCR-CMV co-occurrence, with a repertoire-size bias correction applied to TCR pairs. In a later analysis, false discovery rates were estimated by permuting HLA or CMV assignments 20 times. In a later analysis, co-occurring TCRs were grouped using DBSCAN, with TCRdist sequence similarity added in when clustering inside HLA-allele-positive subsets. Co-occurrence clustering excluded repertoires with fewer than 30,000 or more than 120,000 public chains, plus five with anomalous nucleotide sharing. Not all clones reach the TCRdb copy of this immuneACCESS table, which keeps in-frame sequences only. Checked studies attribute under half of the gap to unresolved V genes and leave the rest unexplained. D and trimming come from the DNA, and the V and J calls and clone size come from that table. In all, the sample holds approximately 110,000 clones, and 65% to 85% of those were seen once. Jointly, the top ten make up about 0.25% of the sample.

The TCR was taken from a man aged 45-65 years in good health and CMV-seronegative. Recombination connected TRBV9 to TRBJ2-7; no D segment can be confidently identified. The sample consisted of PBMCs. The bases read TGTGCCAGCAGTAAGCAGGCCACTTCATTCTACGAGCAGTACTTC. This codes for CASSKQATSFYEQYF. Outside the CDR3, residues come from the reference TRBV9 and TRBJ2-7 proteins, so the full variable domain is: DSGVTQTPKHLITATGQRVTLRCSPRSGDLSVYWYQQSLDQGLQFLIQYYNGEERAKGNILERFSAQQFPDLHSELNLSSLELGDSALYFCASSKQATSFYEQYFGPGTRLTVT.